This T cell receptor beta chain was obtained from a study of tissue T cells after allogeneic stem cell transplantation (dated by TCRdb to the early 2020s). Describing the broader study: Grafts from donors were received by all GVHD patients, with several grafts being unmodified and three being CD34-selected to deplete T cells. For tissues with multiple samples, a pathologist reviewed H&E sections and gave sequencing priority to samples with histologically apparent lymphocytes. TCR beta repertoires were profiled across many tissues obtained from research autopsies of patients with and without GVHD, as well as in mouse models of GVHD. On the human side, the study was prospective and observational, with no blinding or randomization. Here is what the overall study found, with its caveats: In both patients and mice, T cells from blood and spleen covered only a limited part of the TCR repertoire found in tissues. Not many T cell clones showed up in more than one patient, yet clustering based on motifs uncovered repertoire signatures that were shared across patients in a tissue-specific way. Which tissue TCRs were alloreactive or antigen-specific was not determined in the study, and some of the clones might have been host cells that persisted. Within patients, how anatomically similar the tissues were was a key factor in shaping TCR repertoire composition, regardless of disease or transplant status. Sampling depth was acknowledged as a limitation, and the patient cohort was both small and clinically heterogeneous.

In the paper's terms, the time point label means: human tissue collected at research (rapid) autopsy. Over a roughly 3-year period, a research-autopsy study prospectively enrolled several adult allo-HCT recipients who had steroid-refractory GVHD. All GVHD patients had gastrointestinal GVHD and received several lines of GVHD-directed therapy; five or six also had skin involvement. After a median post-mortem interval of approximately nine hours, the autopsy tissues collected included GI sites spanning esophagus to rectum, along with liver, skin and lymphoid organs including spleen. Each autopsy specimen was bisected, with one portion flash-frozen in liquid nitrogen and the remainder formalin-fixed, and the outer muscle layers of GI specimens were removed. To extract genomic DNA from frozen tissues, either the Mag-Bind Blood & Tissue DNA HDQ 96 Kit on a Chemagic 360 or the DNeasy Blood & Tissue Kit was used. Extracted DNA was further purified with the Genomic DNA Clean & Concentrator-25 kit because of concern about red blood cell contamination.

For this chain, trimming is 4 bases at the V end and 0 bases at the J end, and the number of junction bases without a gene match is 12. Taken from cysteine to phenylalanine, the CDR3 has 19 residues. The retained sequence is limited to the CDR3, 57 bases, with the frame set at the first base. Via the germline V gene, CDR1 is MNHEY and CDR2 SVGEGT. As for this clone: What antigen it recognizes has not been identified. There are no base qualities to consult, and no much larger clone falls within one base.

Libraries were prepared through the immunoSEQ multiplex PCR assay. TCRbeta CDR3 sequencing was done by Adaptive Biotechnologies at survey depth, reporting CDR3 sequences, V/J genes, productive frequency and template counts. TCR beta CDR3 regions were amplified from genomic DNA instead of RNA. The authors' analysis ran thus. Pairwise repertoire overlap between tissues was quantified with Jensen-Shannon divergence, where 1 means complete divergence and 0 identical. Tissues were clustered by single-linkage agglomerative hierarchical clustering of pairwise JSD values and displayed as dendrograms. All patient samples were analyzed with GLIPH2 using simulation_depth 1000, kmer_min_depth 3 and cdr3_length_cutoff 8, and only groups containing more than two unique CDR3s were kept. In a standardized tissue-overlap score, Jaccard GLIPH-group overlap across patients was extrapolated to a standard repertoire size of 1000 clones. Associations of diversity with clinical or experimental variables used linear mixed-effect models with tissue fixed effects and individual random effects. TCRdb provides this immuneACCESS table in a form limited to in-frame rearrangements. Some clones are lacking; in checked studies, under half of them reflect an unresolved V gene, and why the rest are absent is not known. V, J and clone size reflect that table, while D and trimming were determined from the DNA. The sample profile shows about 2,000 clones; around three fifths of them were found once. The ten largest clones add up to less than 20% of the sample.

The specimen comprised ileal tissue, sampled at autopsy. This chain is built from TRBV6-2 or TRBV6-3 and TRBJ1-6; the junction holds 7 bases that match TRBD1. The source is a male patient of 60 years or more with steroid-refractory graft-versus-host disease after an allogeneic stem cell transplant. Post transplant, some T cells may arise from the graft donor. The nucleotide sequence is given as TGTGCCAGCAGTTTCGTACAGGGGAAATTGAGCTCCTATAATTCACCCCTCCACTTT. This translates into CASSFVQGKLSSYNSPLHF.